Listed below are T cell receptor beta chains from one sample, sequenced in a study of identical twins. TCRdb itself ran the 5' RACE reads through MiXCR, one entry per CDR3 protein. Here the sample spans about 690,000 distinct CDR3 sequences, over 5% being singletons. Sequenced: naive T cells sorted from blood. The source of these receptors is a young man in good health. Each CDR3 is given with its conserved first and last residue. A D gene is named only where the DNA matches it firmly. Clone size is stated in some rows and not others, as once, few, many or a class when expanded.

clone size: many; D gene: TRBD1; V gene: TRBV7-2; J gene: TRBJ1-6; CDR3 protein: CASSPRTGSPPLHF; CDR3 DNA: TGTGCCAGCAGCCCGCGGACAGGGAGTCCACCCCTCCACTTT
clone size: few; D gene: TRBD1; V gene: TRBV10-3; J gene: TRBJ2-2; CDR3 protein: CAISGTGGIRTGELFF; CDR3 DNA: TGTGCCATCAGTGGGACAGGGGGCATACGCACCGGGGAGCTGTTTTTT
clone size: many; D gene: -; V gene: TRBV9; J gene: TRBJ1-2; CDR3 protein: CASSVTPQGGYTF; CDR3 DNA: TGTGCCAGCAGCGTAACCCCCCAAGGCGGCTACACCTTC
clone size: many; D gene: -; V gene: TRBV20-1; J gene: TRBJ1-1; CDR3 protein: CSARDRKGLEAFF; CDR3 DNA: TGCAGTGCTAGAGATCGTAAGGGCCTTGAAGCTTTCTTT
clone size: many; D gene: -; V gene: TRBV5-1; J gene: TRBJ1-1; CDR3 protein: CASSPGNPNLNTEAFF; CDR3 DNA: TGCGCCAGCAGCCCAGGGAACCCAAACCTGAACACTGAAGCTTTCTTT
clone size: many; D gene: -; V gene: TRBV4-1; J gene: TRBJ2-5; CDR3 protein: CASSRPSQETQYF; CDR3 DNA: TGCGCCAGCAGCCGCCCAAGTCAAGAGACCCAGTACTTC
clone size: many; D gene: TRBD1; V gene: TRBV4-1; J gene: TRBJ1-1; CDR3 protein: CASSQVTGDEAFF; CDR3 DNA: TGCGCCAGCAGCCAAGTTACAGGGGATGAAGCTTTCTTT
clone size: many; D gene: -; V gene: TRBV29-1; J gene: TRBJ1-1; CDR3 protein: CSVVSRQANTEAFF; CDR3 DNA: TGCAGCGTTGTTTCGAGACAGGCGAACACTGAAGCTTTCTTT
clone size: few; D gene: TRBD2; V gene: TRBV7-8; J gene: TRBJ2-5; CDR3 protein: CASSLVSGRASGNQETQYF; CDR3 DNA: TGTGCCAGCAGCTTAGTCAGCGGGAGGGCCTCGGGAAACCAAGAGACCCAGTACTTC
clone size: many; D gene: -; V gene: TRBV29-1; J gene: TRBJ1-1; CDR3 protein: CSVEGAGRTEAFF; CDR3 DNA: TGCAGCGTGGAGGGCGCAGGACGGACTGAAGCTTTCTTT
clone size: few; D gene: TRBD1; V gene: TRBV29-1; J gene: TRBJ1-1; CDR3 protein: CSAGTAEAFF; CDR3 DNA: TGCAGCGCCGGGACAGCTGAAGCTTTCTTT
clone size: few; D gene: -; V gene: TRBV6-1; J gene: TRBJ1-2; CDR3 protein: CASSDRGLRRTF; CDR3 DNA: TGTGCCAGCAGTGATCGGGGACTCCGTCGGACCTTC
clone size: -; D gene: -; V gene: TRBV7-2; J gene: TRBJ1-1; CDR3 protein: CASSYRRGLTEAFF; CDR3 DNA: TGTGCCAGCAGCTACCGTCGGGGACTCACTGAAGCTTTCTTT
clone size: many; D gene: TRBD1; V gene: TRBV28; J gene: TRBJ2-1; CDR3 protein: CASSPIGTGLNNEQFF; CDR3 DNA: TGTGCCAGCAGTCCCATAGGGACAGGCCTGAACAATGAGCAGTTCTTC
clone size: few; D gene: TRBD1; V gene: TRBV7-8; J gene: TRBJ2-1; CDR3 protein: CASSLVRTGPGVEQFF; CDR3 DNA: TGTGCCAGCAGCTTAGTCAGGACAGGGCCTGGGGTCGAGCAGTTCTTC
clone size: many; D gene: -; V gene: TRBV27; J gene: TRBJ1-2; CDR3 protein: CASRQNYGYTF; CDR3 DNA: TGTGCCAGTCGACAAAACTATGGCTACACCTTC
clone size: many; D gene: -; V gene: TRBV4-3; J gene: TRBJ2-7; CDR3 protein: CASSQGRVRAEQYF; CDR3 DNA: TGCGCCAGCAGCCAAGGTCGCGTTCGTGCCGAGCAGTACTTC
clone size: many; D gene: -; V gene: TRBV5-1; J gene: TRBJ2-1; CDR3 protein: CASSPHPGAEYPSSYNEQFF; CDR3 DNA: TGCGCCAGCAGCCCCCACCCAGGGGCGGAATACCCGAGCTCCTACAATGAGCAGTTCTTC
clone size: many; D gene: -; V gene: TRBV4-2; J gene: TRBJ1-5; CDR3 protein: CASSQNTGKEDQPQHF; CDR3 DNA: TGTGCCAGCAGCCAAAATACAGGGAAGGAAGACCAGCCCCAGCATTTT
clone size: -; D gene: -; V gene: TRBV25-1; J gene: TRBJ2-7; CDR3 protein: CASSAELGQYF; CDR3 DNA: TGTGCCAGCAGTGCTGAGCTAGGGCAGTACTTC
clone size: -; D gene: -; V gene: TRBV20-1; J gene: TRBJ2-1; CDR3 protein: CSASGSNLYNEQFF; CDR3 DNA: TGCAGTGCTAGCGGATCCAACCTTTACAATGAGCAGTTCTTC
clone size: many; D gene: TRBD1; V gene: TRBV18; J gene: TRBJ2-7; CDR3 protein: CASSPRTGGAYEQYF; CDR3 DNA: TGTGCCAGCTCACCGAGGACAGGGGGGGCCTACGAGCAGTACTTC
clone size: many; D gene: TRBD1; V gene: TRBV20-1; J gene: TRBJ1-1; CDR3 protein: CSAGIRTGSLSAFF; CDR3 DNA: TGCAGTGCTGGAATCAGGACAGGGAGTCTATCAGCTTTCTTT
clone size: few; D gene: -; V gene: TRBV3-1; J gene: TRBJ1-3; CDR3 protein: CASSPEGSLSGNTIYF; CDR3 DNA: TGTGCCAGCAGCCCCGAAGGTTCCCTCTCTGGAAACACCATATATTTT
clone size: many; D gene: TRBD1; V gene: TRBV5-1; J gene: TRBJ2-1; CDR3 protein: CASSLDRGRGGYNEQFF; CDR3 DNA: TGCGCCAGCAGCTTGGACAGGGGGCGCGGTGGCTACAATGAGCAGTTCTTC
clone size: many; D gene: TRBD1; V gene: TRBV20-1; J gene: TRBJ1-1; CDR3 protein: CSARDRTGGTEAFF; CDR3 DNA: TGCAGTGCTAGAGATCGTACAGGGGGCACTGAAGCTTTCTTT
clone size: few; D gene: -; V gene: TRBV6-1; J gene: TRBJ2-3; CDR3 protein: CASRRRDTQYF; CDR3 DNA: TGTGCCAGCAGGAGGAGGGATACGCAGTATTTT
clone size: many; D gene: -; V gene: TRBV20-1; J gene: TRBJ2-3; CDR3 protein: CSVSKARGFVDTQYF; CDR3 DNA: TGCAGTGTCAGTAAGGCCAGGGGATTTGTAGATACGCAGTATTTT
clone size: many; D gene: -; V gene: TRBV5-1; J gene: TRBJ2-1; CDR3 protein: CASSPAHNEQFF; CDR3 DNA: TGCGCCAGCAGCCCAGCGCACAATGAGCAGTTCTTC
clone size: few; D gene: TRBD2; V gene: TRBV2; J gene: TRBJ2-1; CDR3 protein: CASHSGSYSYNEQFF; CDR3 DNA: TGTGCCAGCCATAGCGGGAGTTACTCCTACAATGAGCAGTTCTTC
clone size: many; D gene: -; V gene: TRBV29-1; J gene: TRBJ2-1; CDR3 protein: CSVESSYNEQFF; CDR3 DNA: TGCAGCGTTGAAAGCAGTTACAATGAGCAGTTCTTC
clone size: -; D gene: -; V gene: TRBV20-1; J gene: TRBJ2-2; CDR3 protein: CSALPGELFF; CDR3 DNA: TGCAGTGCCCTCCCCGGGGAGCTGTTTTTT
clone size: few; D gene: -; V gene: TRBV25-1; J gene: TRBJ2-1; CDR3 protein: CASSENSNRVGNEQFF; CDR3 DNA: TGTGCCAGCAGTGAAAATTCGAACAGGGTTGGGAATGAGCAGTTCTTC
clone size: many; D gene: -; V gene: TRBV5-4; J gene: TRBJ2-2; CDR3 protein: CASSLVTGNTGELFF; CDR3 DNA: TGTGCCAGCAGCTTGGTGACAGGCAACACCGGGGAGCTGTTTTTT
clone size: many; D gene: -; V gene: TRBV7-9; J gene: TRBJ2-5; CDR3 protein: CASSLRGAGQETQYF; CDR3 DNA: TGTGCCAGCAGCCTGCGGGGAGCGGGCCAAGAGACCCAGTACTTC
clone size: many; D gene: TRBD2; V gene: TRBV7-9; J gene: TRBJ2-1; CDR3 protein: CASSLKGTSGVHEQFF; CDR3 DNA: TGTGCCAGCAGCTTAAAAGGGACTAGCGGGGTCCATGAGCAGTTCTTC
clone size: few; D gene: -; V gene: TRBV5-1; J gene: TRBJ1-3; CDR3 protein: CASSQGEAGNTIYF; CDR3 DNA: TGCGCCAGCAGCCAAGGGGAAGCTGGAAACACCATATATTTT
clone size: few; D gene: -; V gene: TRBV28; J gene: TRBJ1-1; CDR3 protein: CASRLSPDREEAFF; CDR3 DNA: TGTGCCAGCAGACTTTCCCCGGACCGAGAAGAAGCTTTCTTT
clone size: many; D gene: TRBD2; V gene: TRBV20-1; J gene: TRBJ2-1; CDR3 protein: CSASTLAGSSYNEQFF; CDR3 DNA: TGCAGTGCTAGTACACTAGCGGGAAGCTCCTACAATGAGCAGTTCTTC
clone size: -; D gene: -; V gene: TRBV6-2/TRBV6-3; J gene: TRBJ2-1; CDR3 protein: CASSYVADWRTYNEQFF; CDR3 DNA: TGTGCCAGCAGTTACGTAGCCGACTGGAGAACCTACAATGAGCAGTTCTTC
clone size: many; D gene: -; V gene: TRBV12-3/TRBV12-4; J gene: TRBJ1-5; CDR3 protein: CASRLPGPIQPQHF; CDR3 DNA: TGTGCCAGCAGGTTGCCGGGACCTATTCAGCCCCAGCATTTT
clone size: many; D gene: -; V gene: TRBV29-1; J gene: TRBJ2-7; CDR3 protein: CSVETGVSEQYF; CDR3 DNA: TGCAGCGTTGAAACCGGGGTTAGCGAGCAGTACTTC
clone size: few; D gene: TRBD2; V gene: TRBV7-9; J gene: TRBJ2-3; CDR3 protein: CASSSGTSGSPDTQYF; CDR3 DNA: TGTGCCAGCAGCTCCGGGACTAGCGGGAGCCCAGATACGCAGTATTTT
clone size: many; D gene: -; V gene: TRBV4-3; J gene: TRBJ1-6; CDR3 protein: CASSQEHQSSYNSPLHF; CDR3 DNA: TGCGCCAGCAGCCAGGAGCACCAGAGCTCCTATAATTCACCCCTCCACTTT
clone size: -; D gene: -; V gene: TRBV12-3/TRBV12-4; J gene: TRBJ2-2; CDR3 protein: CASSLMGGELFF; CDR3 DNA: TGTGCCAGCAGCCTCATGGGCGGGGAGCTGTTTTTT
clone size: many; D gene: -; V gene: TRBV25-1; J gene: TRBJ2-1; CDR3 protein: CASSDSSNEQFF; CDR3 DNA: TGTGCCAGCAGTGACTCGTCTAATGAGCAGTTCTTC
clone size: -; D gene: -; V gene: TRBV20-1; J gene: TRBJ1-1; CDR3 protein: CSARGGGLAEAFF; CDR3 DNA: TGCAGTGCTAGAGGGGGGGGGTTAGCTGAAGCTTTCTTT
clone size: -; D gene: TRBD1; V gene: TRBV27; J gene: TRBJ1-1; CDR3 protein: CASSFLLPQGGVTEAFF; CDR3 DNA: TGTGCCAGCAGTTTTTTATTACCACAGGGGGGTGTGACTGAAGCTTTCTTT
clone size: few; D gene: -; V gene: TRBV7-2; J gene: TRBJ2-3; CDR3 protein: CASSLGSRSTDTQYF; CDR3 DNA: TGTGCCAGCAGCTTAGGATCAAGGAGCACAGATACGCAGTATTTT
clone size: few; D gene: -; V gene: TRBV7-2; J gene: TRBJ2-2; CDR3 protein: CASSQPTGGWTGELFF; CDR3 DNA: TGTGCCAGCAGCCAGCCCACTGGTGGTTGGACCGGGGAGCTGTTTTTT
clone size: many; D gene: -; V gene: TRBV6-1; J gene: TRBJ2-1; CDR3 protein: CASRLDSSYNEQFF; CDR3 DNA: TGTGCCAGCAGACTGGACAGCTCCTACAATGAGCAGTTCTTC
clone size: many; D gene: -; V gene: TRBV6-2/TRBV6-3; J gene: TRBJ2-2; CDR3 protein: CASSYSITEANTGELFF; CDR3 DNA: TGTGCCAGCAGTTACTCGATTACTGAAGCGAACACCGGGGAGCTGTTTTTT
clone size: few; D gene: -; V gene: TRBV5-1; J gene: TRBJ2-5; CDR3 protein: CASSLGVLQETQYF; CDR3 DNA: TGCGCCAGCAGCTTAGGGGTTCTCCAAGAGACCCAGTACTTC
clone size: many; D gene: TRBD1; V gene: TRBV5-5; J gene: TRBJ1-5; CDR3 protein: CASSSGQGKNQPQHF; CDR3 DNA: TGTGCCAGCAGCTCGGGACAGGGCAAAAATCAGCCCCAGCATTTT
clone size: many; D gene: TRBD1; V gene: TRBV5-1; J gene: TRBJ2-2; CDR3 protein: CASSPRTGIGTGELFF; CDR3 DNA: TGCGCCAGCAGCCCCCGGACAGGGATAGGAACCGGGGAGCTGTTTTTT
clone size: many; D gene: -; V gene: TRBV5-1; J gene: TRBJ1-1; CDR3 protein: CASSPDGRNTEAFF; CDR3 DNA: TGCGCCAGCAGCCCGGACGGACGGAACACTGAAGCTTTCTTT
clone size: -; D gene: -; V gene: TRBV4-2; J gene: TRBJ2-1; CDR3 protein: CASSQDTAVLRIF; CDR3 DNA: TGTGCCAGCAGCCAAGATACGGCGGTTCTTAGGATCTTC
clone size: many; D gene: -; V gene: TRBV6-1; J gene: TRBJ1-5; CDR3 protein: CASSPINSNQPQHF; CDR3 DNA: TGTGCCAGCAGCCCCATCAATAGCAATCAGCCCCAGCATTTT